This TCR beta chain emerged from a study of T cell changes during pregnancy in multiple sclerosis. Sequencing was performed with immunoSEQ multiplex PCR; in TCRdb, only in-frame clones are kept and a portion is missing. The repertoire holds about 73,000 clones, with roughly 92% as singletons. V was trimmed by 5 bases and J by 5 bases, leaving 18 bases between them. The germline gives CDR1 LNHNV, CDR2 YYDKDF (reference sequence). The CDR3 length is 15 residues. The rearrangement links TRBV15 to TRBJ2-5, with D perhaps matching TRBD2 (7 bases). The origin of this receptor is a female donor in good health, enrolled as a control in a pregnancy study. The input for sequencing was peripheral blood, taken in the third trimester of pregnancy. The CDR3, as DNA: TGTGCCACCAGCCCCTTCGCGGGCGGGGGCGAGACCCAGTACTTC. As protein: CATSPFAGGGETQYF.